The TCR beta chain under discussion was sequenced for a study of Ad26.COV2.S vaccination and SARS-CoV-2 variants. Study information: By the intramuscular route, Ad26.COV2.S was given once, or twice 56 days apart. The study, taken as a whole, reports: Spike-specific responses of CD8+ and CD4+ T cells were reported to display substantial breadth after vaccination.

Treatment reported: about 20 received Ad26.COV2.S at low or high dose, single or two shots; about 5 received placebo; per-sample allocation not given. Sampling was performed 63 days after the first vaccine or placebo injection. Donor was an adult aged 18-55 years in Boston. Immunization relied on an Ad26 vector, which expressed Wuhan-strain SARS-CoV-2 spike. For this clone: Antigen specificity is unknown.

Assay: immunoSEQ multiplex PCR; the TCRdb copy retains only in-frame clones and omits some. In the table there are around 400,000 clones, 90% of which are singletons. The CDR3 runs 17 residues. The V and J ends lost 1 base and 4 bases, in that order; junction bases with no gene match: 13. Germline values: CDR1 MGHRA, CDR2 YSYEKL. The receptor was derived from a person between 18 and 65 years old who received the Ad26.COV2.S COVID-19 vaccine or a placebo. The sample was peripheral blood, taken in a trial of Ad26.COV2.S vaccine versus placebo. The chain links TRBV4-1 to TRBJ2-7; TRBD1 aligns across 7 bases. CDR3 DNA sequence: TGCGCCAGCAGCCAAGGGTCACAGGGGACGTCCGGGTACGAGCAGTACTTC. It yields the protein CASSQGSQGTSGYEQYF.